The clone carrying this T cell receptor beta chain occurred a few times. Its antigen is not identified. The data are from a study of T cell responses to AZD1222 COVID-19 vaccine. Study conclusions and caveats: Of the AZD1222 recipients, only five to seven were seropositive at baseline. Donors were chiefly white British, with a greater number of females, and clonal diversity was perhaps underestimated.

Investigators merged groups given second doses at roughly 4 or roughly 12 weeks. Produced via immunoSEQ multiplex PCR; TCRdb's table is partial and in-frame only. The sample yields 180,000 or so clones, approximately 90% seen once. Trimming pared 0 bases from V and 4 bases from J, leaving 10 bases between. From germline, CDR1 is SGHNT and CDR2 YYREEE (reference sequence). CDR3 length: 14 amino acids. The chain has TRBV5-4 and TRBJ1-2, with D perhaps matching TRBD1 (5 bases). The specimen was peripheral blood, collected 28 days after the second AZD1222 dose. The receptor was isolated from an adult who received the AZD1222 COVID-19 vaccine. The CDR3 loop is CASSLATDIYGYTF. The CDR3 region has the DNA TGTGCCAGCAGCTTGGCGACAGACATCTATGGCTACACCTTC.